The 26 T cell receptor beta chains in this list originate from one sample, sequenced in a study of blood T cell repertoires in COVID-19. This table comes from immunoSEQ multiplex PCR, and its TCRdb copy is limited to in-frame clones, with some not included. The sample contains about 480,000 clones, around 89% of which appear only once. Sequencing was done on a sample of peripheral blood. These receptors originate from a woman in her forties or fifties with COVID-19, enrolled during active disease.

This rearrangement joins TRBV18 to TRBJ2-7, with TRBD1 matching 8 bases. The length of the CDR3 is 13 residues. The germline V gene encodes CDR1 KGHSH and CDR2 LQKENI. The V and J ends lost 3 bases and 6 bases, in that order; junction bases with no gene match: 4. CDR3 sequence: CASSPGTGGEQYF. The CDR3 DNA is TGTGCCAGCTCACCGGGGACAGGCGGCGAGCAGTACTTC.

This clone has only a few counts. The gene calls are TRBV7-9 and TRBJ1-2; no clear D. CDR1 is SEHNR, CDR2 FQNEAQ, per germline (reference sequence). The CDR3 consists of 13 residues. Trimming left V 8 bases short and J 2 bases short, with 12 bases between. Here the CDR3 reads CASLIGGNYGYTF. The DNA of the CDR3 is TGTGCCAGCTTAATCGGCGGAAACTATGGCTACACCTTC.

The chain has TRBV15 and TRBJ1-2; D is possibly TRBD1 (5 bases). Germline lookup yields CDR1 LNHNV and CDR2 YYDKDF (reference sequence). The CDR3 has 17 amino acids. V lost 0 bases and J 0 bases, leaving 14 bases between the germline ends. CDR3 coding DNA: TGTGCCACCAGCAGAGACGGGGGATCCCGAGCTAACTATGGCTACACCTTC. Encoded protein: CATSRDGGSRANYGYTF.

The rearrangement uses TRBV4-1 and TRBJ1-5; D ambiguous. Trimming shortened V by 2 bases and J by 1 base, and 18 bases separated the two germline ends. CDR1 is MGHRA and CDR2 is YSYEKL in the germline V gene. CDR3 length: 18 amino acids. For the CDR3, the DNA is TGCGCCAGCAGCCAAATCAGACTTAACGGTGGGAGCAATCAGCCCCAGCATTTT. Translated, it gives CASSQIRLNGGSNQPQHF.

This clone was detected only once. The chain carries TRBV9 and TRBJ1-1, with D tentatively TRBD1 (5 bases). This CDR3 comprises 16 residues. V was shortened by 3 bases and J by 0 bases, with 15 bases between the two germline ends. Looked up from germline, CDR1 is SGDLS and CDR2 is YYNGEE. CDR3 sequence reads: CASSGEGQFVNTEAFF. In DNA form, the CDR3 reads TGTGCCAGCAGCGGGGAGGGGCAGTTCGTGAACACTGAAGCTTTCTTT.

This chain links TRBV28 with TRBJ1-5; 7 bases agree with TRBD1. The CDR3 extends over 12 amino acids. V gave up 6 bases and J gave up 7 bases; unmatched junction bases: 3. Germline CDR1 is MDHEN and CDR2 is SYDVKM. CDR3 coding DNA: TGTGCCAGCAGAGTCAGGGGGCAGCCCCAGCATTTT. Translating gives CASRVRGQPQHF.

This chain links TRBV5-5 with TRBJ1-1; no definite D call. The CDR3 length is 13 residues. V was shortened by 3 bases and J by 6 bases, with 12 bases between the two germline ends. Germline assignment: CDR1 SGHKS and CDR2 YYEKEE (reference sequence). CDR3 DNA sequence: TGTGCCAGCAGCTCTGCGAGGATATCTGAAGCTTTCTTT. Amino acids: CASSSARISEAFF. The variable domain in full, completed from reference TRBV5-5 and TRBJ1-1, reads DAGVTQSPTHLIKTRGQQVTLRCSPISGHKSVSWYQQVLGQGPQFIFQYYEKEERGRGNFPDRFSARQFPNYSSELNVNALLLGDSALYLCASSSARISEAFFGQGTRLTVV.

The DNA for the CDR3 is TGCAGCGCCGGTGACAGGGGACAGCCCCAGCATTTT. Translated, it gives CSAGDRGQPQHF. This chain joins TRBV29-1 and TRBJ1-5, with 8 bases matching TRBD1. V lost 7 bases to trimming and J lost 7 bases; unmatched junction nucleotides: 6. Per germline, CDR1 SQVTM and CDR2 ANQGSEA. CDR3 length equals 12 residues.

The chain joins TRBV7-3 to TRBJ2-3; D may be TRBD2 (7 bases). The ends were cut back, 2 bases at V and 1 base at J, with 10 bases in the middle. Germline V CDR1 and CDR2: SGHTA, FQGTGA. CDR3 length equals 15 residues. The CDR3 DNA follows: TGTGCCAGCAGCTTATTGGGGGGGCGCACAGATACGCAGTATTTT. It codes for CASSLLGGRTDTQYF.

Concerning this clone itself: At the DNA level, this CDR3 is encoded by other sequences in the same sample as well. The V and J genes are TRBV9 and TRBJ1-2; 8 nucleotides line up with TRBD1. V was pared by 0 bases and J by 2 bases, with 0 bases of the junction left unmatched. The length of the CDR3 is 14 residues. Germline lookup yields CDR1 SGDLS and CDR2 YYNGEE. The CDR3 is CASSVGTGNYGYTF. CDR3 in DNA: TGTGCCAGCAGCGTAGGGACAGGGAACTATGGCTACACCTTC.

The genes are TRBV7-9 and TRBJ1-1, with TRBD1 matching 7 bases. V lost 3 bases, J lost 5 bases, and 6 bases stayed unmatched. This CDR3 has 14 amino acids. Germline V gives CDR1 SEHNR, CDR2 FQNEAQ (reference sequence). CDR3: CASSFGQVGTEAFF. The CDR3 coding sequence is TGTGCCAGCAGCTTCGGACAGGTCGGGACTGAAGCTTTCTTT. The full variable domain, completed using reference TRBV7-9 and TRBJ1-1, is DTGVSQNPRHKITKRGQNVTFRCDPISEHNRLYWYRQTLGQGPEFLTYFQNEAQLEKSRLLSDRFSAERPKGSFSTLEIQRTEQGDSAMYLCASSFGQVGTEAFFGQGTRLTVV.

CDR3 amino acids: CASSFGTGPNYAYEQYF. Written as DNA, the CDR3 is TGCGCCAGCAGCTTCGGGACAGGACCTAACTACGCCTACGAGCAGTACTTC. J is TRBJ2-7 and V is TRBV5-1, with TRBD1 matching 8 bases. CDR3 size: 17 residues. V shed 2 bases, J shed 2 bases, and the junction held 12 bases outside the gene matches. Germline-derived CDR1 and CDR2 are SGHRS and YFSETQ.

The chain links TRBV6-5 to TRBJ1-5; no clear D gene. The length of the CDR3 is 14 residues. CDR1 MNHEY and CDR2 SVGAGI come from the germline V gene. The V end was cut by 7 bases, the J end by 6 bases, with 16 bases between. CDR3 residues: CASTLWEVGQPQHF. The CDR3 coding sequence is TGTGCCAGCACCCTATGGGAGGTTGGTCAGCCCCAGCATTTT.

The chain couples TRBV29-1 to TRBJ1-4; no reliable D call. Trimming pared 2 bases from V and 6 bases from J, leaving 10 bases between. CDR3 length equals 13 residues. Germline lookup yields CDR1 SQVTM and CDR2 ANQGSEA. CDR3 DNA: TGCAGCGTTGAAAGTGGCCCGCATGAAAAACTGTTTTTT. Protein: CSVESGPHEKLFF.

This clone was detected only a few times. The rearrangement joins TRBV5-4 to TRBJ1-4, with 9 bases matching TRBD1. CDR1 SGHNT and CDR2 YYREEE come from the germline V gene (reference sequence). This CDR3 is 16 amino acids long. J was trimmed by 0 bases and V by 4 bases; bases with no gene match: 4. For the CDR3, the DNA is TGTGCCAGCAGCAAGGGACAGGGTACAACTAATGAAAAACTGTTTTTT. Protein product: CASSKGQGTTNEKLFF.

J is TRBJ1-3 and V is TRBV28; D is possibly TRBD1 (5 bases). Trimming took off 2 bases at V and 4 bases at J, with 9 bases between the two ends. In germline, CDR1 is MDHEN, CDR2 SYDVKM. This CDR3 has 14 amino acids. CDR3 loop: CASSLTGGGNTIYF. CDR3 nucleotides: TGTGCCAGCAGTTTAACCGGGGGAGGAAACACCATATATTTT.

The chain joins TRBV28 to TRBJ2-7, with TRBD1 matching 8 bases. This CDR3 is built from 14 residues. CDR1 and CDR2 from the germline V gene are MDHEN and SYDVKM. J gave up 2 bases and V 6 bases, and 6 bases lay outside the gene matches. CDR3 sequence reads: CASSQTGVPYEQYF. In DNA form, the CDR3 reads TGTGCCAGCAGCCAGACAGGGGTTCCCTACGAGCAGTACTTC.

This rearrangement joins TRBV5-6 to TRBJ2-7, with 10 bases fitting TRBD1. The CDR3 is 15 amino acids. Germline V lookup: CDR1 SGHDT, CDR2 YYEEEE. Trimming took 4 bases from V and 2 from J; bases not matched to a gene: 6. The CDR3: CASSLGQGEAYEQYF. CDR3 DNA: TGTGCCAGCAGCCTAGGACAGGGGGAGGCCTACGAGCAGTACTTC.

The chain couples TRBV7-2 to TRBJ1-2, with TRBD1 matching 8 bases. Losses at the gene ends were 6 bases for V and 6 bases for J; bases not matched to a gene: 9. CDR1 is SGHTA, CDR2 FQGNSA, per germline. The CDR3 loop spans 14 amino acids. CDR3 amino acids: CASSPSGQAHGYTF. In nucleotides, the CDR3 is TGTGCCAGCAGTCCCTCGGGACAGGCTCATGGCTACACCTTC.

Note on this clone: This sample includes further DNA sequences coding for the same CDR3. The CDR3 region has the DNA TGTGCCTGGAGTGCAGACCGGGACTATGGCTACACCTTC. Its translation: CAWSADRDYGYTF. The chain recombines TRBV30 with TRBJ1-2; D gene uncertain. CDR3 length: 13 residues. CDR1 and CDR2 from the germline V gene are GTSNPN and SVGIG (reference sequence). V lost 1 base and J 3 bases, leaving 9 bases between the germline ends.

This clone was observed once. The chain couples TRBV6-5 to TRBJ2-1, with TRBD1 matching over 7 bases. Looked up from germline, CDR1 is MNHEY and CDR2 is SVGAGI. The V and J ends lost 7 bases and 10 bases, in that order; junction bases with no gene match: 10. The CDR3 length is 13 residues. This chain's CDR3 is CASIWTGTGEQFF. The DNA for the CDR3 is TGTGCCAGCATCTGGACAGGCACAGGGGAGCAGTTCTTC.

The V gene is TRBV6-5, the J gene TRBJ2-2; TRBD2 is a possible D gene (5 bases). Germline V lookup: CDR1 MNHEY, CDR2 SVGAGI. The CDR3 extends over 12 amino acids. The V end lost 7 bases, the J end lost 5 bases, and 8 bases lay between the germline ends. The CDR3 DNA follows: TGTGCCAGCAAGCCGGGGACCGGGGAGCTGTTTTTT. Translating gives CASKPGTGELFF.

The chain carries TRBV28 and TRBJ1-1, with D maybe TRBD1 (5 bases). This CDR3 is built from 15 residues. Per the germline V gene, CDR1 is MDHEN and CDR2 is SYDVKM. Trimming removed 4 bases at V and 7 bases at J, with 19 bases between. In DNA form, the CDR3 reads TGTGCCAGCAGTTCCCCGGATGCGGGGGGTAATGAAGCTTTCTTT. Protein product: CASSSPDAGGNEAFF. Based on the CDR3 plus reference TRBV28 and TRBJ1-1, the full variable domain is DVKVTQSSRYLVKRTGEKVFLECVQDMDHENMFWYRQDPGLGLRLIYFSYDVKMKEKGDIPEGYSVSREKKERFSLILESASTNQTSMYLCASSSPDAGGNEAFFGQGTRLTVV.

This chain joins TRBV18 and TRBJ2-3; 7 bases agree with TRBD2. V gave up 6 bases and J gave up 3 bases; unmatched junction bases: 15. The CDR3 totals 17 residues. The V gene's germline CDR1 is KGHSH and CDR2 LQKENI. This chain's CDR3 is CASSPLRGLGVTDTQYF. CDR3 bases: TGTGCCAGCTCGCCTTTAAGAGGACTAGGTGTAACAGATACGCAGTATTTT.

The CDR3 loop reads CASSFGRGEAFF. The DNA for the CDR3 is TGTGCCAGCAGTTTCGGACGGGGTGAAGCTTTCTTT. The chain recombines TRBV28 with TRBJ1-1; D not resolved. The CDR3 is 12 residues long. Trimming took off 3 bases at V and 7 bases at J, with 9 bases between the two ends. Germline V gene sequence: CDR1 MDHEN, CDR2 SYDVKM.

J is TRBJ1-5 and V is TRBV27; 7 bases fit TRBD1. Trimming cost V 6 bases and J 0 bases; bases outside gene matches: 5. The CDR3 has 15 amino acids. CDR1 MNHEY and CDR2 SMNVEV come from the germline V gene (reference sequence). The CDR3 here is CASRPGQISNQPQHF. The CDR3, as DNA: TGTGCCAGCAGGCCGGGACAGATTAGCAATCAGCCCCAGCATTTT.